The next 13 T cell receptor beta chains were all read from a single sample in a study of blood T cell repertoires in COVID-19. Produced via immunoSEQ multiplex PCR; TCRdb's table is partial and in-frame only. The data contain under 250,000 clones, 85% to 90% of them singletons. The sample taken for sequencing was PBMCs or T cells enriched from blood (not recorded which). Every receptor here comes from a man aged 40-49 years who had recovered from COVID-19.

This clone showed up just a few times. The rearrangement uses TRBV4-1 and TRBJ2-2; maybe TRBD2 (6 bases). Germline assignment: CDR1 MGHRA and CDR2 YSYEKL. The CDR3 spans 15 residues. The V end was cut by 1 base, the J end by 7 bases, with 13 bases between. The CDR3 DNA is TGCGCCAGCAGCCAAGCGGGGGTCCCGAGCGGGGAGCTGTTTTTT. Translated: CASSQAGVPSGELFF.

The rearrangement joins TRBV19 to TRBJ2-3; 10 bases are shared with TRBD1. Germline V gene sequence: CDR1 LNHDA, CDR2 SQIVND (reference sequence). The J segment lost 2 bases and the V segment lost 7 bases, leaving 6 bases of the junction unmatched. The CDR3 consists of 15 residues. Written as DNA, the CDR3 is TGTGCCAGTATGCGGACAGGGGGGGTCACAGATACGCAGTATTTT. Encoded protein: CASMRTGGVTDTQYF.

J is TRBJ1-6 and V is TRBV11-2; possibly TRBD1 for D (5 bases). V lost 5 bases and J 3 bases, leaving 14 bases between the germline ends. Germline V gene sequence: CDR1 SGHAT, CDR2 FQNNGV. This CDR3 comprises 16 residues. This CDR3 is CASSGFGGFYNSPLHF. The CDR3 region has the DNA TGTGCCAGCAGCGGATTCGGGGGTTTCTATAATTCACCCCTCCACTTT.

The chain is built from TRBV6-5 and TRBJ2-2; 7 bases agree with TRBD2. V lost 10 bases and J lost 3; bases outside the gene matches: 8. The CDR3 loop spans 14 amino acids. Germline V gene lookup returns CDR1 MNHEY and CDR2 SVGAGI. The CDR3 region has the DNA TGTGCCACCCAACCGGGGAGGGACACCGGGGAGCTGTTTTTT. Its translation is CATQPGRDTGELFF.

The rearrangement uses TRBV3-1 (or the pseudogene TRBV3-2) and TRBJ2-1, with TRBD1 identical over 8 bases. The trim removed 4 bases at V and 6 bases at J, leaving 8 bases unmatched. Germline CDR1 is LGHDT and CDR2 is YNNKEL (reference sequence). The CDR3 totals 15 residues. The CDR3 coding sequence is TGTGCCAGCAGCCTCGGCAGGGGGCTGCGCAATGAGCAGTTCTTC. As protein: CASSLGRGLRNEQFF.

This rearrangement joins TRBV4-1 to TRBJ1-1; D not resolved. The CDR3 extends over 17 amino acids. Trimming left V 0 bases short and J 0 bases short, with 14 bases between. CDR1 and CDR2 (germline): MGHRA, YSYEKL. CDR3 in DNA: TGCGCCAGCAGCCAAGAGGGCCTCCTTATAATGAACACTGAAGCTTTCTTT. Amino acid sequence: CASSQEGLLIMNTEAFF.

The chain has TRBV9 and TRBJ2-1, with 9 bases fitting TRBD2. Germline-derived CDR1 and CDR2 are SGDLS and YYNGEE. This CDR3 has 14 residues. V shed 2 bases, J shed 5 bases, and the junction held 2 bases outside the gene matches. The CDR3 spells CASSVSGSHNEQFF. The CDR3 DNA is TGTGCCAGCAGCGTTAGCGGGAGCCACAATGAGCAGTTCTTC. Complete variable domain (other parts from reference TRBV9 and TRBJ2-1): DSGVTQTPKHLITATGQRVTLRCSPRSGDLSVYWYQQSLDQGLQFLIQYYNGEERAKGNILERFSAQQFPDLHSELNLSSLELGDSALYFCASSVSGSHNEQFFGPGTRLTVL.

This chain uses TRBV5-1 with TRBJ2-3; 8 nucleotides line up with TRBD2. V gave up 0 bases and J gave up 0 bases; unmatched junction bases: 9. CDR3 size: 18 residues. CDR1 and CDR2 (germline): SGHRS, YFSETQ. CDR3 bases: TGCGCCAGCAGCTTGGCGGGGGGGCCCTTCCTAAGCACAGATACGCAGTATTTT. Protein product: CASSLAGGPFLSTDTQYF. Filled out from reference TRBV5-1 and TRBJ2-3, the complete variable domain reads KAGVTQTPRYLIKTRGQQVTLSCSPISGHRSVSWYQQTPGQGLQFLFEYFSETQRNKGNFPGRFSGRQFSNSRSEMNVSTLELGDSALYLCASSLAGGPFLSTDTQYFGPGTRLTVL.

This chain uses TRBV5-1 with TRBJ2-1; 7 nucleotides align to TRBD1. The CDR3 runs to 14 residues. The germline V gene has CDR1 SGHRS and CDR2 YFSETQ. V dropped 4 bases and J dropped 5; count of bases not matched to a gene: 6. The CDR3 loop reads CASSQGGRDNEQFF. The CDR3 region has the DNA TGCGCCAGCAGCCAAGGGGGCCGGGACAATGAGCAGTTCTTC. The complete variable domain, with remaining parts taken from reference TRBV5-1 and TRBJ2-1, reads KAGVTQTPRYLIKTRGQQVTLSCSPISGHRSVSWYQQTPGQGLQFLFEYFSETQRNKGNFPGRFSGRQFSNSRSEMNVSTLELGDSALYLCASSQGGRDNEQFFGPGTRLTVL.

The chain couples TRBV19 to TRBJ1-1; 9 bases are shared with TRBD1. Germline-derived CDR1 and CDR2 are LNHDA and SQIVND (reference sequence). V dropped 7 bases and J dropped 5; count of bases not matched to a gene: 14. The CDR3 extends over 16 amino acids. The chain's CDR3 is CASIKGGTGRKTEAFF. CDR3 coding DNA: TGTGCCAGTATCAAAGGAGGGACAGGGCGGAAAACTGAAGCTTTCTTT.

The CDR3 loop is CASSVGDKGKLFF. The DNA for the CDR3 is TGTGCCAGCAGCGTAGGTGACAAAGGAAAACTGTTTTTT. J is TRBJ1-4 and V is TRBV9, with unresolved D. This CDR3 has 13 amino acids. Germline-derived CDR1 and CDR2 are SGDLS and YYNGEE. Between the trimmed V and J ends, which lost 0 bases and 10 bases, there was a span of 10 bases.

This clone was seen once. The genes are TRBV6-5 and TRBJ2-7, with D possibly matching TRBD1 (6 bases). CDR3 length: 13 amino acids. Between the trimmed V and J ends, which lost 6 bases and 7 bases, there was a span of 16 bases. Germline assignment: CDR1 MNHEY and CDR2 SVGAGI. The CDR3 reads CASRTLQGAEQYF. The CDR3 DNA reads TGTGCCAGCAGGACCCTACAGGGAGCGGAGCAGTACTTC.

DNA of the CDR3: TGTGCCAGCAGCCCCGGCCGGGCTGGGGCCAACGTCCTGACTTTC. This codes for CASSPGRAGANVLTF. The J gene is TRBJ2-6, the V gene TRBV11-2; no firm D call. The CDR3 runs 15 residues. V was trimmed by 5 bases and J by 2 bases, leaving 10 bases between them. Germline CDR1 SGHAT, CDR2 FQNNGV.